This TCR beta chain was sequenced during a study of graft-versus-host responses after intestinal transplantation. As for the study in general: In this cohort, recipients had multivisceral, liver-intestinal, or isolated intestinal transplants.

Comments on this clone: Its matching antigen is unknown.

TCRdb keeps only in-frame clones here, not all; method: immunoSEQ multiplex PCR. Counted here are 88,000 or so clones, almost 90% occurring once; the ten biggest clones make up 0.11%. Material: unstimulated CD4+ T cells sorted from spleen or lymph node cells, obtained before intestinal transplant. This sequence was found in a human donor who received an intestinal transplant.

The CDR3 here is CASSLVLAGSQETQYF. Here the CDR3 DNA reads TGTGCCAGCAGCTTAGTACTAGCGGGGTCCCAAGAGACCCAGTACTTC. The chain uses TRBV11-2 and TRBJ2-5; 10 nucleotides agree with TRBD2. In germline, CDR1 is SGHAT, CDR2 FQNNGV. The CDR3 is 16 amino acids. With 1 base clipped from V and 1 base from J, the junction kept 3 bases outside the gene matches.